This TCR beta chain was identified in a study of stem cell transplantation in POMP-related autoinflammatory disease. About the study: Pre-transplant patients had naive-skewed CD4+ T cells and few CD8+ T cells.

Study-level points and caveats: Across all analyzed T-cell subsets, patients with PRAID tended toward reduced diversity and increased clonality.

This table comes from immunoSEQ multiplex PCR, and its TCRdb copy is limited to in-frame clones, with some not included. The sample holds some 68,000 clones; approximately 91% are singletons and the top ten take about 0.66%. Trimming stripped 3 bases from V and 5 bases from J, with 16 bases between. Germline lookup yields CDR1 DFQATT and CDR2 SNEGSKA (reference sequence). The CDR3 sequence is 14 residues long. On this clone itself: Its antigen is unknown.

PRAID featured immunodeficiency plus autoinflammation. Source: CD4+ T cells from PBMCs, taken after stem cell transplantation. The receptor's source is a human patient with POMP-related autoinflammation and immune dysregulation (PRAID). Some T cells may be graft donor cells. This chain joins TRBV20-1 and TRBJ2-5, with D uncertain. CDR3: CSASQPAIFETQYF. The CDR3 DNA follows: TGCAGTGCTAGTCAGCCGGCGATCTTCGAGACCCAGTACTTC.